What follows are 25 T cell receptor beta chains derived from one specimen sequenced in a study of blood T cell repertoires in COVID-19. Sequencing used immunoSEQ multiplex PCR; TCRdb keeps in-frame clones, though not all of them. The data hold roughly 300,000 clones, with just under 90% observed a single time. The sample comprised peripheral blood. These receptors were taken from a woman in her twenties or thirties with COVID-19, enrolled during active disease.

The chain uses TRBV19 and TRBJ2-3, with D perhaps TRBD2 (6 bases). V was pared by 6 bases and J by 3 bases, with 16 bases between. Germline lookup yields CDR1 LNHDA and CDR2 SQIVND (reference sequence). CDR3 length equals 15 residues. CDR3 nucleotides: TGTGCCAGTAGCCAAGCTAGCGTTCTGACAGATACGCAGTATTTT. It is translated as CASSQASVLTDTQYF.

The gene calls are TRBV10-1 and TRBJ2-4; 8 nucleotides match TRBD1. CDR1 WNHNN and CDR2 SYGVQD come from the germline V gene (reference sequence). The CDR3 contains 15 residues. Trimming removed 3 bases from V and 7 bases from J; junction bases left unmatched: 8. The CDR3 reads CASSDSGTGGNIQYF. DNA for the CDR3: TGCGCCAGCAGTGATTCCGGGACAGGCGGGAACATTCAGTACTTC.

The CDR3, as DNA: TGCGCCAGCACCCTGACTAGCGGGGGTAGGAAGACCCAGTACTTC. Translating it yields CASTLTSGGRKTQYF. This chain links TRBV5-1 with TRBJ2-5, with 12 positions matching TRBD2. The ends lost 6 bases at V and 6 bases at J; junction bases unmatched: 9. Germline V lookup: CDR1 SGHRS, CDR2 YFSETQ. The CDR3 contains 15 residues.

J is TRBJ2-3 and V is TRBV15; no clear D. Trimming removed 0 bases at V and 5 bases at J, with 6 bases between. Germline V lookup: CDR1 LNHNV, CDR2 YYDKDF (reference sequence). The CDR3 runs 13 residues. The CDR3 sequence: CATSRDVQDTQYF. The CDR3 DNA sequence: TGTGCCACCAGCAGAGATGTTCAAGATACGCAGTATTTT.

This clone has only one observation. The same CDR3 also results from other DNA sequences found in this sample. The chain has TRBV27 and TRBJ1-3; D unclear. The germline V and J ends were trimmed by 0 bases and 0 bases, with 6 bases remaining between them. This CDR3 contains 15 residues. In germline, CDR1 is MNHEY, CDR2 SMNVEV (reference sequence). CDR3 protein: CASSLSAASGNTIYF. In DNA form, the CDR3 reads TGTGCCAGCAGTTTATCGGCCGCCTCTGGAAACACCATATATTTT.

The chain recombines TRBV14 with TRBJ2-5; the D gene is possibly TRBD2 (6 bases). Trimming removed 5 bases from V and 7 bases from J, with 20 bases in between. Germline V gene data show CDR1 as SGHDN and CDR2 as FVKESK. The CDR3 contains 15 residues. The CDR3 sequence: CASSFRSGRRGTQYF. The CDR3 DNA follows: TGTGCCAGCAGCTTTCGTAGCGGCCGCCGGGGGACCCAGTACTTC.

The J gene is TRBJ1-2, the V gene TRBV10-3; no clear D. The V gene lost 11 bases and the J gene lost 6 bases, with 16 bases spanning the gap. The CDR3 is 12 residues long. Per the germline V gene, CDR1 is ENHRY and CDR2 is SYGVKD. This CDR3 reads CALRRGNDGYTF. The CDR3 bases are TGTGCCCTTCGGCGCGGCAACGATGGCTACACCTTC.

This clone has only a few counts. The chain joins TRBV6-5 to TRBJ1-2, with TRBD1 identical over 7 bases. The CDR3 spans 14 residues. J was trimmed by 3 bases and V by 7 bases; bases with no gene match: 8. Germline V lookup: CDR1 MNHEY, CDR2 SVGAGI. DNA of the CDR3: TGTGCCAGCAACCAAGGGGGCGGCTACTATGGCTACACCTTC. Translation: CASNQGGGYYGYTF.

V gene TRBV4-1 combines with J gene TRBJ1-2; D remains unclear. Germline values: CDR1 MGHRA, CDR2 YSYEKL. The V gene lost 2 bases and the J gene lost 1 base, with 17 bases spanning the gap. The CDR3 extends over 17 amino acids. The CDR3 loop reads CASSQLPDPGGNYGYTF. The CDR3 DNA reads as TGCGCCAGCAGCCAACTCCCCGACCCGGGAGGTAACTATGGCTACACCTTC.

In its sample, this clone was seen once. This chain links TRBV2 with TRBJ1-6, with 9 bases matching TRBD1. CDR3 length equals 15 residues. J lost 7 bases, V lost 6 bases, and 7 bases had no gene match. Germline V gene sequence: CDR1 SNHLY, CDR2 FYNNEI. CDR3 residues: CASRLTGGSNSPLHF. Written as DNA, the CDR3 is TGTGCCAGCAGGTTAACAGGGGGCTCGAATTCACCCCTCCACTTT. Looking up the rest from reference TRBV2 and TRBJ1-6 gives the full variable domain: EPEVTQTPSHQVTQMGQEVILRCVPISNHLYFYWYRQILGQKVEFLVSFYNNEISEKSEIFDDQFSVERPDGSNFTLKIRSTKLEDSAMYFCASRLTGGSNSPLHFGNGTRLTVT.

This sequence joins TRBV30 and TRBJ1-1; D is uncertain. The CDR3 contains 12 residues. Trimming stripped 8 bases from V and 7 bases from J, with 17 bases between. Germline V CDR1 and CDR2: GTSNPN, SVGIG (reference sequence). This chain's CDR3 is CAGNTARGEAFF. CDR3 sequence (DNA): TGTGCCGGAAACACCGCGCGGGGTGAAGCTTTCTTT.

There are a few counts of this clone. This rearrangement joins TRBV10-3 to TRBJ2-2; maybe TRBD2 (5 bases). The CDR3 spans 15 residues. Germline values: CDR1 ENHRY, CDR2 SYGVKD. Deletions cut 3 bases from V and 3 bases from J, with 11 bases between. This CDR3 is CAISEGSSDTGELFF. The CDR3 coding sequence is TGTGCCATCAGTGAAGGGAGTTCAGACACCGGGGAGCTGTTTTTT.

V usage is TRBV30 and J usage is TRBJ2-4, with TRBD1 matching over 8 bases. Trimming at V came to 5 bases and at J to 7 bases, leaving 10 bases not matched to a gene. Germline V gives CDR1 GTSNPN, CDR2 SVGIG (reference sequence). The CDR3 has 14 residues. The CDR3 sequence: CAWGPRTGRNIQYF. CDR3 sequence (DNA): TGTGCCTGGGGCCCGAGGACAGGGCGGAACATTCAGTACTTC. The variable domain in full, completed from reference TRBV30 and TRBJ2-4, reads SQTIHQWPATLVQPVGSPLSLECTVEGTSNPNLYWYRQAAGRGLQLLFYSVGIGQISSEVPQNLSASRPQDRQFILSSKKLLLSDSGFYLCAWGPRTGRNIQYFGAGTRLSVL.

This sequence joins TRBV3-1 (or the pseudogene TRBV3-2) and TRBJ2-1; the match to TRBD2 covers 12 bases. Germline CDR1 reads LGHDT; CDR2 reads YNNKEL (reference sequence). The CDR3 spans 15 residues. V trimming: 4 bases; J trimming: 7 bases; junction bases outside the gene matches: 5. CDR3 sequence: CASSPRLAGVNEQFF. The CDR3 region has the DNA TGTGCCAGCAGCCCACGACTAGCGGGGGTAAATGAGCAGTTCTTC.

The CDR3 sequence: CASSQSGQSIYGYTF. CDR3 coding DNA: TGCGCCAGCAGCCAATCGGGACAGAGCATCTATGGCTACACCTTC. The genes are TRBV4-1 and TRBJ1-2; 7 nucleotides align to TRBD1. Germline assignment: CDR1 MGHRA and CDR2 YSYEKL. The V and J ends lost 2 bases and 4 bases, in that order; junction bases with no gene match: 7. This CDR3 is 15 amino acids long.

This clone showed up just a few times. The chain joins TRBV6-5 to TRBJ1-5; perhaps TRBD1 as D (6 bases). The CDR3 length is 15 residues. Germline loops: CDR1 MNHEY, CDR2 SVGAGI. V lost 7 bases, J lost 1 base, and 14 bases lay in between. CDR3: CASKEGTNSNQPQHF. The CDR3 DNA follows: TGTGCCAGCAAAGAGGGGACAAACAGCAATCAGCCCCAGCATTTT.

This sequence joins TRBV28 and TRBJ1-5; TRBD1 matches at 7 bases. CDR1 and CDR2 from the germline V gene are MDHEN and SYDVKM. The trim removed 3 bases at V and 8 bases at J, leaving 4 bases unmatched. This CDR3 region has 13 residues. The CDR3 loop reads CASSLDRLEPQHF. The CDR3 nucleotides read TGTGCCAGCAGTTTGGACAGGTTGGAGCCCCAGCATTTT. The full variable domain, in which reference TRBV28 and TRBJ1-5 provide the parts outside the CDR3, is DVKVTQSSRYLVKRTGEKVFLECVQDMDHENMFWYRQDPGLGLRLIYFSYDVKMKEKGDIPEGYSVSREKKERFSLILESASTNQTSMYLCASSLDRLEPQHFGDGTRLSIL.

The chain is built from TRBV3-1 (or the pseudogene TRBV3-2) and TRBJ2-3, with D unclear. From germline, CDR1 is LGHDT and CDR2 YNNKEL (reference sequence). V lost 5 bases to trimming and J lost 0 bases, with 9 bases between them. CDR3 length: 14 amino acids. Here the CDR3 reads CASSGYGSTDTQYF. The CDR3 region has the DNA TGTGCCAGCAGCGGGTACGGGAGCACAGATACGCAGTATTTT.

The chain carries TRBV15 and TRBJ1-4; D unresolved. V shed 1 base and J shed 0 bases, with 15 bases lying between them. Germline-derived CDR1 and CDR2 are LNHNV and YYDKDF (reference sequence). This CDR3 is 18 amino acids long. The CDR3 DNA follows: TGTGCCACCAGCAGAGGCGGATACCGTGGTGCAACTAATGAAAAACTGTTTTTT. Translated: CATSRGGYRGATNEKLFF.

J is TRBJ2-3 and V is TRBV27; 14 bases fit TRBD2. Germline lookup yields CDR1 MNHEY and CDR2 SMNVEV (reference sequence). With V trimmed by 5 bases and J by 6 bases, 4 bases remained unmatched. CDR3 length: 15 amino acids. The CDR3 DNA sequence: TGTGCCAGCAGTGGAGGGACTAGCGGGGGTGATACGCAGTATTTT. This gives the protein CASSGGTSGGDTQYF.

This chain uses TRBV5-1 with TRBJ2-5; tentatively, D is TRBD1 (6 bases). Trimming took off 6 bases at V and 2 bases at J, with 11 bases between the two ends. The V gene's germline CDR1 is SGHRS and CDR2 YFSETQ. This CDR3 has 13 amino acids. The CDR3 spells CASTIQGQETQYF. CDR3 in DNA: TGCGCCAGCACTATACAGGGTCAAGAGACCCAGTACTTC.

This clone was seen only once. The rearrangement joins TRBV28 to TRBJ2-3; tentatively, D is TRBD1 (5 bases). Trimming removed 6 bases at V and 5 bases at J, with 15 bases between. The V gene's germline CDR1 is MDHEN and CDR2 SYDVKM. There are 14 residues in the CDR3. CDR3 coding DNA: TGTGCCAGCAGGTCTAGGGGCGGTGGAGATACGCAGTATTTT. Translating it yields CASRSRGGGDTQYF.

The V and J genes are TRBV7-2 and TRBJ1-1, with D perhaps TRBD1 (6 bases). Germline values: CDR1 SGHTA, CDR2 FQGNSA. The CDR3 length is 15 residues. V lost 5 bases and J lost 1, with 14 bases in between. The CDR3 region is CASSLGGGPNTEAFF. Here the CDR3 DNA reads TGTGCCAGCAGCCTGGGAGGGGGACCGAACACTGAAGCTTTCTTT.

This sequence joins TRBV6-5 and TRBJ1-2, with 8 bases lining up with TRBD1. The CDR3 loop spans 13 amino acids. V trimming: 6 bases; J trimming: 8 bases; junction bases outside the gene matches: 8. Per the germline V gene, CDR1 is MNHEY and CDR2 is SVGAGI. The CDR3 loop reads CASSPLDRDGYTF. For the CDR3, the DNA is TGTGCCAGCAGCCCCCTGGACAGGGACGGCTACACCTTC.

CDR3 in DNA: TGTGCCATCACCGAGCCCGGACAGGGCGATGGCTACACCTTC. This sequence encodes CAITEPGQGDGYTF. The chain joins TRBV10-3 to TRBJ1-2; 8 bases are a match to TRBD1. Germline V CDR1 and CDR2: ENHRY, SYGVKD. This CDR3 comprises 14 residues. Losses at the gene ends were 7 bases for V and 6 bases for J; bases not matched to a gene: 10.